These 20 T cell receptor beta chains came from one sample sequenced in a study of T cells in Graves' hyperthyroidism and ophthalmopathy. RNA transcripts gave rise to amplified TCR beta CDR3 regions. The TCR CDR3 first-round RT-PCR relied on the HTBI primer set. One entry per CDR3 protein results from TCRdb running MiXCR on the multiplex PCR reads. This table has roughly 600,000 distinct CDR3 sequences, around 13% appearing once. Input material: blood. The receptors come from a woman aged 45-65 years with Graves' ophthalmopathy.

There are many counts of this clonotype. This rearrangement joins TRBV20-1 to TRBJ2-7, with 10 bases identical to TRBD2. The CDR3 is made up of 14 amino acids. CDR1 is DFQATT and CDR2 is SNEGSKA in the germline V gene (reference sequence). V lost 5 bases, J lost 5 bases, and 9 bases stayed unmatched. CDR3 sequence: CSAGGWSGRDEQYF. As DNA, the CDR3 is TGCAGTGCTGGGGGGTGGAGCGGGAGGGACGAGCAGTACTTC.

This clonotype was counted ten times or more. V is TRBV20-1 and J is TRBJ2-1, with 7 nucleotides matching TRBD2. The germline gives CDR1 DFQATT, CDR2 SNEGSKA (reference sequence). J was trimmed by 5 bases and V by 8 bases; bases with no gene match: 12. The CDR3 has 14 amino acids. The DNA for the CDR3 is TGCAGTAATATTCTAGCGGAAATCAACAATGAGCAGTTCTTC. This encodes CSNILAEINNEQFF.

This clonotype was counted at least ten times. V is TRBV20-1 and J is TRBJ2-5, with no clear D. The V gene lost 4 bases and the J gene lost 3 bases, with 15 bases spanning the gap. Germline values: CDR1 DFQATT, CDR2 SNEGSKA (reference sequence). The CDR3 length is 14 residues. This CDR3 is CSATRDSAKETQYF. The CDR3, as DNA: TGCAGTGCTACAAGGGATTCGGCAAAAGAGACCCAGTACTTC.

This clonotype was recorded many times. The rearrangement uses TRBV2 and TRBJ2-1, with 15 bases matching TRBD2. After removal of 10 bases from V and 3 bases from J, the junction contained 4 bases not matched to a gene. Per germline, CDR1 SNHLY and CDR2 FYNNEI. This CDR3 comprises 15 residues. CDR3 nucleotides: TGTGCCACCCAGGGACTAGCGGGAGGCTACAATGAGCAGTTCTTC. Its translation is CATQGLAGGYNEQFF.

The sample holds many counts of this clonotype. The V gene is TRBV6-2 or TRBV6-3, the J gene TRBJ2-2, with 7 nucleotides matching TRBD2. Germline CDR1 and CDR2: MNHEY and SVGEGT. The CDR3 runs to 16 residues. V trimming: 7 bases; J trimming: 6 bases; junction bases outside the gene matches: 14. CDR3 sequence reads: CASNVPPGLTAGELFF. The CDR3 DNA is TGTGCCAGCAACGTCCCCCCGGGACTAACGGCCGGGGAGCTGTTTTTT.

This clonotype was counted at least ten times. As DNA, the CDR3 is TGTGCCAGCAGTTTTGGTAGCGGCTACTACGAGCAGTACTTC. Protein sequence: CASSFGSGYYEQYF. V gene TRBV27 combines with J gene TRBJ2-7, with D possibly matching TRBD2 (6 bases). CDR1 and CDR2 from the germline V gene are MNHEY and SMNVEV (reference sequence). V was clipped by 3 bases and J by 3 bases, with 12 bases between them. This CDR3 contains 14 residues.

As to this clonotype: This may be a read error, as it is one base from a much larger clone. The chain carries TRBV4-2 and TRBJ2-1; TRBD2 matches 13 bases. The CDR3 runs to 15 residues. With V trimmed by 7 bases and J by 9 bases, 9 bases remained unmatched. The germline V gene encodes CDR1 LGHNA and CDR2 YNFKEQ. CDR3 sequence reads: CASNRTSGRTGEQFF. The CDR3 coding sequence is TGTGCCAGCAACCGGACTAGCGGGAGAACGGGTGAGCAGTTCTTC.

This clonotype was detected a few times. V usage is TRBV3-1 and J usage is TRBJ1-2; D is undetermined. This CDR3 contains 13 residues. CDR1 and CDR2 from the germline V gene are LGHDT and YNNKEL (reference sequence). V was shortened by 1 base and J by 4 bases, with 7 bases between the two germline ends. CDR3 sequence (DNA): TGTGCCAGCAGCCAAGGGGGTATCTATGGCTACACCTTC. The encoded protein is CASSQGGIYGYTF.

This chain uses TRBV15 with TRBJ2-1; unclear D gene. The CDR3 has 14 amino acids. The V end was cut by 5 bases, the J end by 6 bases, with 14 bases between. Per the germline V gene, CDR1 is LNHNV and CDR2 is YYDKDF (reference sequence). The CDR3 nucleotides are TGTGCCACCAGCGGGGAACCGTTTGCCAATGAGCAGTTCTTC. Encoded protein: CATSGEPFANEQFF.

Ten or more counts support this clonotype. J is TRBJ2-7 and V is TRBV20-1; TRBD1 matches at 8 bases. There are 15 residues in the CDR3. V lost 6 bases to trimming and J lost 0 bases; unmatched junction nucleotides: 10. CDR1 is DFQATT, CDR2 SNEGSKA, per germline (reference sequence). Here the CDR3 reads CSAVQGQESSYEQYF. Written as DNA, the CDR3 is TGCAGTGCGGTCCAGGGACAGGAGAGCTCCTACGAGCAGTACTTC.

This clonotype was seen repeatedly, ten times or more. V and J are TRBV27 and TRBJ1-1; perhaps TRBD1 as D (5 bases). The CDR3 contains 15 residues. V shed 5 bases and J shed 5 bases, with 18 bases lying between them. The germline V gene has CDR1 MNHEY and CDR2 SMNVEV (reference sequence). The CDR3 loop reads CASSPRGTTGTEAFF. CDR3 bases: TGTGCCAGCAGTCCCCGAGGGACTACGGGGACTGAAGCTTTCTTT.

This clonotype turned up a few times. The V call is TRBV5-8, the J call TRBJ1-6; tentative D call: TRBD1 (6 bases). Germline CDR1 and CDR2: SGHTS and YDEGEE. V shed 4 bases and J shed 6 bases, with 14 bases lying between them. The CDR3 is made up of 15 amino acids. CDR3 loop: CASSQEGVPNSPLHF. As DNA, the CDR3 is TGTGCCAGCAGCCAAGAGGGGGTCCCTAATTCACCCCTCCACTTT.

The sample holds many counts of this clonotype. The chain couples TRBV6-1 to TRBJ2-1; the D gene could be TRBD1 or TRBD2 (5 bases each). The V gene lost 4 bases and the J gene lost 5 bases, with 6 bases spanning the gap. The CDR3 spans 12 residues. Germline CDR1 is MNHNS and CDR2 is SASEGT. DNA for the CDR3: TGTGCCAGCAGTGTGGGGGACAATGAGCAGTTCTTC. This gives the protein CASSVGDNEQFF.

This clonotype appeared a single time. Possible read error: a much larger clone is one base away. The chain couples TRBV28 to TRBJ2-3; a possible D gene is TRBD1 (6 bases). The CDR3 consists of 16 residues. The germline V gene encodes CDR1 MDHEN and CDR2 SYDVKM. The CDR3 DNA sequence: TGTGCCCGCAGTCTCAGCTCGGACAGTCACACAGGTACGCAGTATTTT. Protein product: CARSLSSDSHTGTQYF.

This clonotype was seen more than once but under ten times. This chain joins TRBV28 and TRBJ1-6, with 11 positions matching TRBD1. V lost 4 bases to trimming and J lost 7 bases; unmatched junction nucleotides: 6. There are 16 residues in the CDR3. Looked up from germline, CDR1 is MDHEN and CDR2 is SYDVKM. The CDR3 DNA reads as TGTGCCAGCAGTTCTATCGGACAGGGGGCGAATTCACCCCTCCACTTT. Amino acid sequence: CASSSIGQGANSPLHF.

This clonotype was seen ten or more times. The chain employs TRBV29-1 and TRBJ2-7; D remains ambiguous. V lost 7 bases and J 0 bases, leaving 10 bases between the germline ends. Germline V gene sequence: CDR1 SQVTM, CDR2 ANQGSEA. CDR3 length: 12 amino acids. CDR3 DNA sequence: TGCAGCGGGTACAGTAGCTCCTACGAGCAGTACTTC. Amino acids: CSGYSSSYEQYF.

This chain uses TRBV30 with TRBJ1-3; D gene unclear. V lost 4 bases, J lost 4 bases, and 11 bases lay in between. Germline assignment: CDR1 GTSNPN and CDR2 SVGIG (reference sequence). The CDR3 spans 13 residues. CDR3 sequence: CAWKWGGGNTIYF. As DNA, the CDR3 is TGTGCCTGGAAATGGGGAGGAGGAAACACCATATATTTT.

V and J are TRBV27 and TRBJ1-2; D is uncertain. The germline V gene has CDR1 MNHEY and CDR2 SMNVEV (reference sequence). Trimming took 6 bases from V and 6 from J, leaving 11 bases between them. There are 12 residues in the CDR3. The CDR3 is CASSARRDGYTF. CDR3 in DNA: TGTGCCAGCAGCGCTCGGAGGGATGGCTACACCTTC.

This clonotype was seen at least ten times. The rearrangement joins TRBV12-3 or TRBV12-4 to TRBJ2-1; no clear D. V was trimmed by 3 bases and J by 8 bases, leaving 8 bases between them. This CDR3 region has 12 residues. The CDR3 sequence is CASSFNYDEQFF. CDR3 coding DNA: TGTGCCAGCAGTTTTAATTACGATGAGCAGTTCTTC.

In its sample, this clonotype was seen many times. V is TRBV7-8 and J is TRBJ1-5; D not resolved. The length of the CDR3 is 15 residues. The germline CDR1 and CDR2 sequences are SGHVS and FQNEAQ. Trimming took 3 bases from V and 5 from J, leaving 14 bases between them. CDR3 loop: CASSFDRGPDQPQHF. DNA of the CDR3: TGTGCCAGCAGCTTTGACCGTGGCCCTGATCAGCCCCAGCATTTT. Looking up the rest from reference TRBV7-8 and TRBJ1-5 gives the full variable domain: GAGVSQSPRYKVAKRGQDVALRCDPISGHVSLFWYQQALGQGPEFLTYFQNEAQLDKSGLPSDRFFAERPEGSVSTLKIQRTQQEDSAVYLCASSFDRGPDQPQHFGDGTRLSIL.